The next 17 T cell receptor beta chains were all read from a single sample in a study of Tregs in tolerant kidney transplant recipients. Recipients received nonmyeloablative bone marrow transplants from related graft donors, with transient mixed chimerism. Profiling relied on immunoSEQ multiplex PCR, and the TCRdb table lists in-frame clones only, not all of them. Here the sample spans some 47,000 clones, approximately 89% being singletons. The input for sequencing was CD8+ T cells from blood (PBMCs), taken 12 months after the transplant. The receptors shown here come from a human patient who received a combined kidney and bone marrow transplant. The graft donor may be the source of some T cells.

The chain recombines TRBV28 with TRBJ1-2; the match to TRBD1 covers 11 bases. CDR3 length: 17 residues. Trimming at V came to 2 bases and at J to 2 bases, leaving 7 bases not matched to a gene. From germline, CDR1 is MDHEN and CDR2 SYDVKM. CDR3 residues: CASSLRDRGIVNYGYTF. CDR3 nucleotides: TGTGCCAGCAGTTTACGGGACAGGGGGATCGTAAACTATGGCTACACCTTC.

The chain is built from TRBV9 and TRBJ2-7; TRBD2 matches at 16 bases. CDR3 length: 14 residues. The junction had 2 bases not matched to a gene; V was cut back by 4 bases and J by 7 bases. From germline, CDR1 is SGDLS and CDR2 YYNGEE. The CDR3 DNA follows: TGTGCCAGCAGCTCGGGACTAGCGGGGGGGGAGCAGTACTTC. Translating it yields CASSSGLAGGEQYF.

The chain employs TRBV6-6 and TRBJ2-1; maybe TRBD2 (5 bases). This CDR3 contains 13 residues. Germline-derived CDR1 and CDR2 are MNHNY and SVGAGI (reference sequence). The V end lost 0 bases, the J end lost 7 bases, and 7 bases lay between the germline ends. This chain's CDR3 is CASSYSRRNEQFF. For the CDR3, the DNA is TGTGCCAGCAGTTACTCCCGGAGGAATGAGCAGTTCTTC.

This clone was seen only once. The chain couples TRBV4-3 to TRBJ2-7, with D perhaps TRBD2 (6 bases). CDR1 and CDR2 (germline): LGHNA, YSLEER. V was pared by 4 bases and J by 3 bases, with 19 bases between. This CDR3 is 16 amino acids long. The CDR3 DNA follows: TGCGCCAGCAGCCCCCTTTTAGCGGAAACCCTCTACGAGCAGTACTTC. This translates into CASSPLLAETLYEQYF.

This clone was recorded a few times. CDR3 sequence reads: CAISDQGVAFF. CDR3 nucleotides: TGTGCCATCAGTGACCAGGGGGTTGCTTTCTTT. This chain links TRBV10-3 with TRBJ1-1; 7 bases are a match to TRBD1. The V gene end was trimmed by 3 bases and the J gene end by 11 bases; junction bases not matched to a gene: 3. Germline lookup yields CDR1 ENHRY and CDR2 SYGVKD. CDR3 length: 11 residues.

This chain uses TRBV7-8 with TRBJ2-7; maybe TRBD1 (6 bases). The CDR3 has 14 residues. Germline V lookup: CDR1 SGHVS, CDR2 FQNEAQ. V lost 2 bases and J lost 4, with 12 bases in between. The CDR3 DNA reads TGTGCCAGCAGCTTATATGGGGGCGGATACGAGCAGTACTTC. Protein sequence: CASSLYGGGYEQYF.

The J gene is TRBJ2-2, the V gene TRBV27, with D perhaps TRBD1 (6 bases). CDR3 length: 14 amino acids. The ends were cut back, 3 bases at V and 8 bases at J, with 13 bases in the middle. Germline CDR1 reads MNHEY; CDR2 reads SMNVEV (reference sequence). The CDR3 region is CASSFQGTLGELFF. CDR3 nucleotides: TGTGCCAGCAGTTTCCAGGGGACCTTGGGGGAGCTGTTTTTT.

The chain combines TRBV9 with TRBJ2-2, with 11 bases that match TRBD2. V was pared by 0 bases and J by 4 bases, with 11 bases of the junction left unmatched. The CDR3 length is 19 residues. Looked up from germline, CDR1 is SGDLS and CDR2 is YYNGEE. The CDR3 DNA follows: TGTGCCAGCAGCGTAGGGGAGAGACTAGCGGGATGGGGCACCGGGGAGCTGTTTTTT. This codes for CASSVGERLAGWGTGELFF.

This clone is medium-sized. This CDR3 is also generated by other DNA sequences in the sample. The chain uses TRBV7-9 and TRBJ1-1; 7 bases agree with TRBD1. The CDR3 totals 14 residues. V lost 6 bases to trimming and J lost 3 bases; unmatched junction nucleotides: 7. CDR1 and CDR2 from the germline V gene are SEHNR and FQNEAQ (reference sequence). CDR3 region: CASSPNRGDTEAFF. The CDR3, as DNA: TGTGCCAGCAGTCCGAACAGGGGTGACACTGAAGCTTTCTTT.

In its sample, this clone was seen once. For the CDR3, the DNA is TGTGCCAGTAGTATCACGGGGTCTACTGAAGCTTTCTTT. Translation: CASSITGSTEAFF. This chain joins TRBV19 and TRBJ1-1, with unresolved D. The CDR3 runs 13 residues. Germline lookup yields CDR1 LNHDA and CDR2 SQIVND (reference sequence). Trimming left V 3 bases short and J 5 bases short, with 10 bases between.

This chain connects TRBV13 to TRBJ2-1, with D unclear. Trimming removed 4 bases at V and 4 bases at J, with 14 bases between. The germline gives CDR1 PRHDT, CDR2 FYEKMQ (reference sequence). The CDR3 is made up of 15 amino acids. In nucleotides, the CDR3 is TGTGCCAGCAGCTCGACGACTTTCGAATACAATGAGCAGTTCTTC. Its translation: CASSSTTFEYNEQFF.

This clone turned up a few times. The chain carries TRBV7-8 and TRBJ1-1, with 9 bases fitting TRBD1. Germline trimming cut 5 bases from V and 4 bases from J; bases unmatched to any gene: 8. CDR1 is SGHVS and CDR2 is FQNEAQ in the germline V gene. This CDR3 has 15 amino acids. The CDR3 sequence is CASSTTGGAGTEAFF. The CDR3 DNA sequence: TGTGCCAGCAGCACCACAGGGGGCGCAGGCACTGAAGCTTTCTTT.

The chain is built from TRBV4-3 and TRBJ1-5; D is perhaps TRBD1 (6 bases). CDR3 length equals 15 residues. CDR1 is LGHNA, CDR2 YSLEER, per germline. V was clipped by 1 base and J by 4 bases, with 11 bases between them. CDR3: CASSQGWGPNQPQHF. CDR3 DNA sequence: TGCGCCAGCAGCCAAGGGTGGGGGCCGAATCAGCCCCAGCATTTT.

This rearrangement joins TRBV7-8 to TRBJ1-2; the D gene is possibly TRBD1 (5 bases). Germline V gene sequence: CDR1 SGHVS, CDR2 FQNEAQ. The V and J ends lost 5 bases and 4 bases respectively, with 20 bases between them. The CDR3 contains 16 residues. CDR3 nucleotides: TGTGCCAGCAGCCTACCAAAATCGGGGGGGATCTATGGCTACACCTTC. This translates into CASSLPKSGGIYGYTF.

This chain connects TRBV4-2 to TRBJ2-7; 9 bases line up with TRBD1. Germline loops: CDR1 LGHNA, CDR2 YNFKEQ. The trim removed 2 bases at V and 4 bases at J, leaving 12 bases unmatched. This CDR3 comprises 17 residues. CDR3: CASSQRGVATGGYEQYF. CDR3 nucleotides: TGTGCCAGCAGCCAAAGGGGGGTTGCGACAGGGGGATACGAGCAGTACTTC.

The chain employs TRBV9 and TRBJ2-7, with 7 bases fitting TRBD1. The CDR3 is made up of 13 amino acids. Looked up from germline, CDR1 is SGDLS and CDR2 is YYNGEE. The trim removed 3 bases at V and 2 bases at J, leaving 2 bases unmatched. The CDR3 DNA reads as TGTGCCAGCAGCGCCGGGACAGCCTACGAGCAGTACTTC. Its protein is CASSAGTAYEQYF.

The rearrangement uses TRBV23-1 and TRBJ1-3; 7 positions agree with TRBD1. TRBV23-1 falls under the ORF class, with uncertain function. V was clipped by 2 bases and J by 5 bases; unmatched bases: 15. CDR3 length equals 18 residues. As DNA, the CDR3 is TGCGCCAGCAGTCAAATCCGGCCACGGAGGGGGCTTCGAAACACCATATATTTT. Translated: CASSQIRPRRGLRNTIYF.